Sequencing of this T cell receptor (beta chain) was carried out in a study of regulatory and conventional T cells in RAG deficiency. Overall study findings and caveats: Omenn patients showed >80% Treg-Tconv overlap and shorter CDR3 lengths.

As for this clone: Its antigen is unidentified.

This CDR3 is built from 15 residues. Trimming left V 2 bases short and J 10 bases short, with 18 bases between. Germline V lookup: CDR1 SNHLY, CDR2 FYNNEI. TCRdb's table, derived via immunoSEQ multiplex PCR, lists solely in-frame clones and lacks some. This sample carries around 30,000 clones, about nine tenths of them seen once, and the ten largest clones take roughly 13%. These records were also assigned to another study, of regulatory T cells. From that second work: The primer mix had 52 TRBV and 13 TRBJ primers.

V and J are TRBV2 and TRBJ2-1; no clear D. Sequencing was done on a sample of CD8+ T cells sorted from blood. The sequence was collected from a human donor in good health. The CDR3 sequence: CASSERRQVVKEQFF. In DNA form, the CDR3 reads TGTGCCAGCAGTGAAAGGCGGCAGGTTGTAAAAGAGCAGTTCTTC. The full variable domain, completed using reference TRBV2 and TRBJ2-1, is EPEVTQTPSHQVTQMGQEVILRCVPISNHLYFYWYRQILGQKVEFLVSFYNNEISEKSEIFDDQFSVERPDGSNFTLKIRSTKLEDSAMYFCASSERRQVVKEQFFGPGTRLTVL.